This entry features one T cell receptor (beta chain) sequence. The antigen is undetermined. The repertoire was sequenced with immunoSEQ multiplex PCR; TCRdb's copy has only in-frame clones and lacks some. The data contain about 91,000 clones, over 85% of them singletons. The sample originates from a study of siplizumab effects on memory and regulatory T cells. The CDR3 contains 16 residues. V dropped 4 bases and J dropped 3 bases, with 18 bases sitting between them. Germline CDR1 and CDR2: MNHNS and SASEGT. Findings of the study overall: Fewer alloreactive sequences mapped to unstimulated CD4+ memory cells under siplizumab. It seemed that naive T cells were more diverse than memory cells and were major contributors to the alloresponse.

J is TRBJ1-2 and V is TRBV6-1; D possibly corresponds to TRBD1 (6 bases). The receptor was derived from a human donor in good health. Sequencing was done on a sample of CD8+ T cells sorted from blood. The CDR3 sequence: CASSVGGHPKDYGYTF. The CDR3 nucleotides are TGTGCCAGCAGTGTAGGGGGACACCCTAAGGACTATGGCTACACCTTC.